The 8 T cell receptor beta chains below all came from one sample that was sequenced in a study of patients and donors after allogeneic stem cell transplantation. TCRdb itself ran the RT-PCR reads through MiXCR, one entry per CDR3 protein. The repertoire holds 900,000 to 1,000,000 distinct CDR3 sequences, with about a sixth as singletons. Sequencing input: blood, either unsorted or a sorted T cell fraction (not recorded which). These receptors came from a human donor who was either an allogeneic HSCT recipient or a stem cell or donor lymphocyte infusion donor (not recorded which). It is not recorded whose cells these are; they may come from a transplant donor.

This clonotype was seen only a few times. The rearrangement links TRBV12-3 or TRBV12-4 to TRBJ1-2; D is ambiguous. This CDR3 has 15 amino acids. Trimming shortened V by 3 bases and J by 9 bases, and 20 bases separated the two germline ends. The DNA of the CDR3 is TGTGCCAGCAGTTTCCCCGGATCCGAACAGCCGAGCTACACCTTC. Its translation: CASSFPGSEQPSYTF.

The genes are TRBV20-1 and TRBJ1-3; D is undetermined. Germline CDR1 reads DFQATT; CDR2 reads SNEGSKA (reference sequence). V lost 5 bases and J lost 1, with 12 bases in between. The CDR3 extends over 14 amino acids. The CDR3 is CSAPGPGSGNTIYF. The CDR3 bases are TGCAGTGCTCCCGGACCGGGGTCTGGAAACACCATATATTTT.

V and J are TRBV10-3 and TRBJ1-2, with D perhaps TRBD1 (6 bases). The germline V gene encodes CDR1 ENHRY and CDR2 SYGVKD. The CDR3 covers 14 residues. Trimming cost V 3 bases and J 6 bases, with 14 bases left between them. The CDR3 is CAISELTGFDGYTF. The CDR3, as DNA: TGTGCCATCAGTGAACTAACAGGGTTCGATGGCTACACCTTC.

The CDR3 coding sequence is TGTGCCACAGAGGGACTAGCGGGCACCGGGGAGCTGTTTTTT. Its protein is CATEGLAGTGELFF. This chain joins TRBV15 and TRBJ2-2; 12 bases fit TRBD2. The CDR3 spans 14 residues. Germline V gives CDR1 LNHNV, CDR2 YYDKDF (reference sequence). J gave up 4 bases and V 9 bases, and 3 bases lay outside the gene matches.

This clonotype was seen only a few times. V gene TRBV6-1 combines with J gene TRBJ1-1; 9 nucleotides match TRBD1. The germline gives CDR1 MNHNS, CDR2 SASEGT. Germline trimming cut 6 bases from V and 4 bases from J; bases unmatched to any gene: 9. CDR3 length: 15 residues. The CDR3 region is CASSLGDRASTEAFF. The CDR3 region has the DNA TGTGCCAGCAGCTTAGGGGACAGGGCTAGCACTGAAGCTTTCTTT.

The chain combines TRBV20-1 with TRBJ1-1, with TRBD1 identical over 8 bases. This CDR3 has 16 amino acids. V dropped 2 bases and J dropped 0; count of bases not matched to a gene: 8. The germline V gene encodes CDR1 DFQATT and CDR2 SNEGSKA (reference sequence). The DNA for the CDR3 is TGCAGTGCTAGAATGGACAGGGAGATCATGAACACTGAAGCTTTCTTT. Encoded protein: CSARMDREIMNTEAFF.

The sample holds a few counts of this clonotype. V usage is TRBV29-1 and J usage is TRBJ2-3; 13 bases are shared with TRBD2. CDR3 length: 11 residues. Germline trimming cut 6 bases from V and 9 bases from J; bases unmatched to any gene: 0. Germline CDR1 and CDR2: SQVTM and ANQGSEA. The CDR3 region is CSVGLAGTQYF. The CDR3, as DNA: TGCAGCGTGGGACTAGCGGGGACGCAGTATTTT.

The table lists this clonotype with a few counts. The CDR3 sequence is CASSSVIRGEAFF. The CDR3 region has the DNA TGTGCCAGCAGTTCGGTAATCAGAGGTGAAGCTTTCTTT. V is TRBV6-5 and J is TRBJ1-1; D is undetermined. Germline CDR1 MNHEY, CDR2 SVGAGI. Trimming pared 4 bases from V and 7 bases from J, leaving 13 bases between. This CDR3 region has 13 residues.